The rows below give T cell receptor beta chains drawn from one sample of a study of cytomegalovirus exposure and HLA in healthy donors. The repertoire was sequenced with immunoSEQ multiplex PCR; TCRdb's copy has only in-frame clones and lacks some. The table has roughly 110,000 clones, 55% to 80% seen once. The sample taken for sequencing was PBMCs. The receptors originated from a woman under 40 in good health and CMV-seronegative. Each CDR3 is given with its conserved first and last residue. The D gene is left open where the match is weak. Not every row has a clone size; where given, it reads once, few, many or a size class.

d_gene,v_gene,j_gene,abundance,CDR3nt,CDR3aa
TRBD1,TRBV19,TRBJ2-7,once,TGTGCCAGTAGCCTCGGACAGGGGGGTTGGGACGAGCAGTACTTC,CASSLGQGGWDEQYF
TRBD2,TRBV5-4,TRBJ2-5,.,TGTGCCAGCAGCTCACTAGCGGGAGAAGAGACCCAGTACTTC,CASSSLAGEETQYF
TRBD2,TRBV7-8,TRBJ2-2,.,TGTGCCAGCAGCCCCCCCTTGACTAGCGGGAGGGCCGGGACGAACACCGGGGAGCTGTTTTTT,CASSPPLTSGRAGTNTGELFF
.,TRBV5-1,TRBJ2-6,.,TGCGCCAGCAGCTTGGAACTAGGGGCCAACGTCCTGACTTTC,CASSLELGANVLTF
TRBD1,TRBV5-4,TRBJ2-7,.,TGTGCCAGCAGCTTTAAAGGGGGCGCCCTATACGAGCAGTACTTC,CASSFKGGALYEQYF
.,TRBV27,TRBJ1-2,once,TGTGCCAGCAGTTTATCTCGCAGGGATACTTATGGCTACACCTTC,CASSLSRRDTYGYTF
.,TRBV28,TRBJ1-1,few,TGTGCCAGCAGTGTTTTCCGACACCCGAACACTGAAGCTTTCTTT,CASSVFRHPNTEAFF
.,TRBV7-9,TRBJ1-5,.,TGTGCCAGCAGCTTATCGGCAGGGAGCAATCAGCCCCAGCATTTT,CASSLSAGSNQPQHF
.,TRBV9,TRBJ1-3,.,TGTGCCAGCAGCGTAGCTCCGCGGAGCTCTGGAAACACCATATATTTT,CASSVAPRSSGNTIYF
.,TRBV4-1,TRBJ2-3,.,TGCGCCAGCAGCCAAGTGGATGGGAGGACAGATACGCAGTATTTT,CASSQVDGRTDTQYF
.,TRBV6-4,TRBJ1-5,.,TGTGCCAGCAGTGACTCGGGGGGGGCAGGAGGAAATCAGCCCCAGCATTTT,CASSDSGGAGGNQPQHF
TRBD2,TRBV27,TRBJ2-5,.,TGTGCCAGCAGTTTATCGGTCGCGGGAGGCGATTTTTTAGAGACCCAGTACTTC,CASSLSVAGGDFLETQYF
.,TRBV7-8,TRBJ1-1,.,TGTGCCAGCAGCTTCGCCACACGGGGGGCCACTGAAGCTTTCTTT,CASSFATRGATEAFF
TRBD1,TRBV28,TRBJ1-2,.,TGTGCCAGCAGCAAAACAGGGGGAGGGGGCTACACCTTC,CASSKTGGGGYTF
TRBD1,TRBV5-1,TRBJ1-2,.,TGCGCCAGCAGCTGGGGCGGACAGGGCGGTTGGGGCTACACCTTC,CASSWGGQGGWGYTF
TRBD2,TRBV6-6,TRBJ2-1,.,TGTGCCAGCAGCCCCCAGCGGGAGGGGTACAATGAGCAGTTCTTC,CASSPQREGYNEQFF